This TCR beta chain was sequenced for a study of a mutant IDH1 vaccine in newly diagnosed glioma. This clone appeared a few times. Its specificity is unknown. Using immunoSEQ multiplex PCR, the repertoire was profiled, and TCRdb retains in-frame clones only, with some absent. The sample records roughly 62,000 clones, 80% to 90% being singletons. Time point indicated: week 5, during vaccination. Topical imiquimod accompanied each vaccine dose, which consisted of 300 ug of mutant IDH1 20-mer peptide. The V gene's germline CDR1 is GTSNPN and CDR2 SVGIG (reference sequence). CDR3 length equals 13 residues. V lost 2 bases and J lost 5, with 10 bases in between.

The sequences come from PBMCs, collected from a glioma patient whose treatment included an IDH1 peptide vaccine. The clonotype comes from a woman in her forties or fifties with glioma. The chain is built from TRBV30 and TRBJ1-5, with no clear D. The CDR3 loop reads CAWSLKGDQPQHF. The DNA of the CDR3 is TGTGCCTGGAGTCTGAAGGGCGATCAGCCCCAGCATTTT.